This TCR beta chain was identified during a study of T cells in Graves' hyperthyroidism and ophthalmopathy. As to this clonotype: No antigen is known for it.

Each diagnosis was grounded in clinical symptoms, serum thyroxine and TRAb, thyroid ultrasound, and orbital computed tomography. Notes on the study in general: Most expanded thyroid clonotypes above 0.001 also appeared in blood.

RNA transcripts served as the template for amplifying TCR beta CDR3 regions. The HTBI primer set was used in a first-round RT-PCR of the TCR CDR3. One entry per CDR3 protein results from TCRdb running MiXCR on the multiplex PCR reads. The data show 500,000 to 550,000 distinct CDR3 sequences, with around 21% seen just once and approximately 26% held by the top ten. In germline, CDR1 is SGHTA, CDR2 FQGNSA. This CDR3 has 15 amino acids. Trimming removed 6 bases from V and 0 bases from J; junction bases left unmatched: 7. The receptor comes from a man in his late teens or twenties with Graves' hyperthyroidism. The chain uses TRBV7-2 and TRBJ2-7, with 8 positions matching TRBD1. Input material: blood. Here the CDR3 reads CASSWDRSSSYEQYF. CDR3 DNA sequence: TGTGCCAGCAGTTGGGACAGGTCGAGCTCCTACGAGCAGTACTTC.